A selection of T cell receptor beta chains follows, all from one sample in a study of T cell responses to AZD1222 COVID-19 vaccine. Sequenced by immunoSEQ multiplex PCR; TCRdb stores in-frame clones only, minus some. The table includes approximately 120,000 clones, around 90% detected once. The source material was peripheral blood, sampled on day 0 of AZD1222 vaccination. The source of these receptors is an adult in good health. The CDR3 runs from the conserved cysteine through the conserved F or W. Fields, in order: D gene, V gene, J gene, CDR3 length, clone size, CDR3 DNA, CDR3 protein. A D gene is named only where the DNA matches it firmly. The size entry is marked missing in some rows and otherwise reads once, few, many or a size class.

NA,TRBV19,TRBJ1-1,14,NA,TGTGCCAGTATCCCCGACAGGACGAACACTGAAGCTTTCTTT,CASIPDRTNTEAFF
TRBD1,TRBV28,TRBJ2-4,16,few,TGTGCCAGCAGTCCTCTAATACAGGGGACCAAAAACATTCAGTACTTC,CASSPLIQGTKNIQYF
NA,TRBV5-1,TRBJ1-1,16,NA,TGCGCCAGCAGCTTGGCGGAGGGGCGTTCAAACACTGAAGCTTTCTTT,CASSLAEGRSNTEAFF
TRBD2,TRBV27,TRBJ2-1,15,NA,TGTGCCAGCAGACTCCTAGCGGACTGGGGGAATGAGCAGTTCTTC,CASRLLADWGNEQFF
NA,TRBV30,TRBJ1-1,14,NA,TGTGCCTGGAGTTCCGGGACGGCGAACACTGAAGCTTTCTTT,CAWSSGTANTEAFF
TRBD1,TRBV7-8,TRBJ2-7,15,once,TGTGCCAGCAGCTCGACAGGGCCACCCTCCTACGAGCAGTACTTC,CASSSTGPPSYEQYF
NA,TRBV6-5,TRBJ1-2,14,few,TGTGCCAGCAGTAAAACAGGATCCGCCTATGGCTACACCTTC,CASSKTGSAYGYTF
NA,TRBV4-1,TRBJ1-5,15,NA,TGCGCCAGCAGCCAGTCAACAGGGAGCAATCAGCCCCAGCATTTT,CASSQSTGSNQPQHF
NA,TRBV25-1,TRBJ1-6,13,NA,TGTGCCAGCAGTGAAGGATTCACGGCACCCCTCCACTTT,CASSEGFTAPLHF
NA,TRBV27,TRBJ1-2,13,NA,TGTGCCAGCAGTTTATCCCGGGGGCGAGGCTACACCTTC,CASSLSRGRGYTF
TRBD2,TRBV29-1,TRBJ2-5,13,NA,TGCAGCGTTGAAGTAACTAGCGAGGAGACCCAGTACTTC,CSVEVTSEETQYF
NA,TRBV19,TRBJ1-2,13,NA,TGTGCCAGTAGACCCGGGCGAGTCTATGGCTACACCTTC,CASRPGRVYGYTF
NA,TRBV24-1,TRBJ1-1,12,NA,TGTGCCACCAGTGATCCGAACACTGAAGCTTTCTTT,CATSDPNTEAFF
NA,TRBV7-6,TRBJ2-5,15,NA,TGTGCCAGCAGCTCAGGGGGGGCACAAGGGGAGACCCAGTACTTC,CASSSGGAQGETQYF
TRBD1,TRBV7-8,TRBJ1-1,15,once,TGTGCCAGCAGCCGAGGGACAGGGGGCGGGACTGAAGCTTTCTTT,CASSRGTGGGTEAFF
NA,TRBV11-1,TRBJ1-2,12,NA,TGTGCCAGCAGTTTAGACGGCTATGGCTACACCTTC,CASSLDGYGYTF
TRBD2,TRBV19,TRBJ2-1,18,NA,TGTGCCAGTAGGGGACTAGCGGGGGCCCGGAACCTAAACAATGAGCAGTTCTTC,CASRGLAGARNLNNEQFF
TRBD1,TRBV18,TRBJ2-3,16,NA,TGTGCCAGCTCCCCAGCCCAGGGGGTCTACCCAGATACGCAGTATTTT,CASSPAQGVYPDTQYF
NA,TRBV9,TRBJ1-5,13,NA,TGTGCCAGCAGCGCAGCTCTGGATCAGCCCCAGCATTTT,CASSAALDQPQHF
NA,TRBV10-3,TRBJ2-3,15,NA,TGTGCCATCACCGTCGGGGGTTTCGCGACAGATACGCAGTATTTT,CAITVGGFATDTQYF
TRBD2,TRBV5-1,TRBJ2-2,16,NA,TGCGCCAGCAGGTTGACTAGCGGGTCGAACACCGGGGAGCTGTTTTTT,CASRLTSGSNTGELFF
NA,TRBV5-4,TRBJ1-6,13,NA,TGTGCCAGCAGCTTGGACGAGAATTCACCCCTCCACTTT,CASSLDENSPLHF
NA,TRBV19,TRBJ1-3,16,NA,TGTGCCAGTAGTTCCCGGACGGCCGATTTTCGTAACACCATATATTTT,CASSSRTADFRNTIYF
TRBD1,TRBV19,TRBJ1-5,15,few,TGTGCCAGTAGCGGACAGGAGAATAGCAATCAGCCCCAGCATTTT,CASSGQENSNQPQHF
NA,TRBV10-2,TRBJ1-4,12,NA,TGCGCCAGCAGTGCAACTAATGAAAAACTGTTTTTT,CASSATNEKLFF
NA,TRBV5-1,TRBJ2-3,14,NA,TGCGCCAGCAGCTTGGCCGACAGACCAGATACGCAGTATTTT,CASSLADRPDTQYF
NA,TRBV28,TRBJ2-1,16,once,TGTGCCAGCAGGAGGACCGGCGGTGGGGGCTACAATGAGCAGTTCTTC,CASRRTGGGGYNEQFF
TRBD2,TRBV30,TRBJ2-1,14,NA,TGTGCCTGGAGTGTTAAGATAGCGGGAGCATACCCGTTCTTC,CAWSVKIAGAYPFF
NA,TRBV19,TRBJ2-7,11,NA,TGTGCCAGTAGGAAAGGGGGCGAGCAGTACTTC,CASRKGGEQYF
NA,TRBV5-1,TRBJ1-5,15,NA,TGCGCCAGCAGCTTGCAAGGGGCGAGCAATCAGCCCCAGCATTTT,CASSLQGASNQPQHF
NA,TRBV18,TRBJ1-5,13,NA,TGTGCCAGCTCAGTAGGAGAGAATCAGCCCCAGCATTTT,CASSVGENQPQHF
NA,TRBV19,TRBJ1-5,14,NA,TGTGCCAGAATTTTTGGGACTTTTGGTCAGCCCCAGCATTTT,CARIFGTFGQPQHF
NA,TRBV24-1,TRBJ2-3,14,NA,TGTGCCACCAGTGATTGGGACTCCACAGATACGCAGTATTTT,CATSDWDSTDTQYF
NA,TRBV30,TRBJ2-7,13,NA,TGTGCCTGGAGCCCGGGTCACTCCTACGAGCAGTACTTC,CAWSPGHSYEQYF
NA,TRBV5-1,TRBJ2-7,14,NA,TGCGCCAGCAGCCCCGAGGGGCCCGTTAAAGAGCAGTACTTC,CASSPEGPVKEQYF
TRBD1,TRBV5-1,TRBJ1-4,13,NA,TGCGCCAGCAGCGTAGGACAGGAAGGAAAACTGTTTTTT,CASSVGQEGKLFF
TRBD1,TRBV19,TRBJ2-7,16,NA,TGTGCCAGTAGCCCAAAAAACCGGGACAGGGTCAACGAGCAGTACTTC,CASSPKNRDRVNEQYF
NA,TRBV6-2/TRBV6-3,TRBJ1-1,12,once,TGTGCCAGCAGTTACCAGGGGATAGAAGCTTTCTTT,CASSYQGIEAFF
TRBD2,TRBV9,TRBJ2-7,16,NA,TGTGCCAGCAGCGTAGAGGGTAGCGGGGGCACCTACGAGCAGTACTTC,CASSVEGSGGTYEQYF
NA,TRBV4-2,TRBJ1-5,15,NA,TGTGCCAGCAGCCAAGAGAGTCCCAGCAATCAGCCCCAGCATTTT,CASSQESPSNQPQHF
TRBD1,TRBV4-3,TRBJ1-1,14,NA,TGCGCCAGCAGCCAACCGGACAGGGGGCGTGAAGCTTTCTTT,CASSQPDRGREAFF